The 29 T cell receptor beta chains given below trace back to one sample, sequenced in a study of cytomegalovirus exposure and HLA in healthy donors. PCR employed 60 Vbeta and 13 Jbeta primers. The method was immunoSEQ multiplex PCR; TCRdb's version includes in-frame clones alone and lacks a portion of them. The repertoire includes about 230,000 clones, around 78% of them detected once, and approximately 0.47% sits in the top ten. What was sequenced was PBMCs. These receptors all come from a boy between 10 and 17 years old in good health and CMV-seronegative.

This clone has just one count. The genes are TRBV10-2 and TRBJ1-2, with D unclear. Germline V CDR1 and CDR2: WSHSY, SAAADI. Between the trimmed V and J ends, which lost 4 bases and 8 bases, there was a span of 8 bases. The CDR3 spans 11 residues. CDR3 loop: CASSAGEGYTF. The CDR3 DNA sequence: TGCGCCAGCAGTGCAGGTGAAGGCTACACCTTC.

The V and J genes are TRBV6-5 and TRBJ1-2; 7 bases are shared with TRBD1. Germline lookup yields CDR1 MNHEY and CDR2 SVGAGI. CDR3 length equals 12 residues. J lost 8 bases, V lost 6 bases, and 6 bases had no gene match. The CDR3 protein is CASRQGFHGYTF. CDR3 nucleotide sequence: TGTGCCAGCAGACAGGGGTTTCACGGCTACACCTTC.

This clone was observed a handful of times. The J gene is TRBJ1-2, the V gene TRBV7-8, with 8 positions matching TRBD1. Germline V CDR1 and CDR2: SGHVS, FQNEAQ. The CDR3 is 18 residues long. Losses at the gene ends were 1 base for V and 1 base for J; bases not matched to a gene: 11. The CDR3 DNA follows: TGTGCCAGCAGCTTAGTTGGCGGGACAGGAGAATTTAACTATGGCTACACCTTC. Amino acids: CASSLVGGTGEFNYGYTF. Combining the CDR3 with reference TRBV7-8 and TRBJ1-2 gives the whole variable domain GAGVSQSPRYKVAKRGQDVALRCDPISGHVSLFWYQQALGQGPEFLTYFQNEAQLDKSGLPSDRFFAERPEGSVSTLKIQRTQQEDSAVYLCASSLVGGTGEFNYGYTFGSGTRLTVV.

This chain uses TRBV30 with TRBJ1-2, with TRBD1 identical over 7 bases. J lost 4 bases, V lost 5 bases, and 16 bases had no gene match. The CDR3 loop spans 16 amino acids. CDR1 is GTSNPN and CDR2 is SVGIG in the germline V gene (reference sequence). In DNA form, the CDR3 reads TGTGCCTGGGAGGGAAGGGGGACAGTCCATATCTATGGCTACACCTTC. Its translation is CAWEGRGTVHIYGYTF.

The chain carries TRBV4-1 and TRBJ2-7, with TRBD2 as a possible D gene (6 bases). This CDR3 contains 16 residues. CDR1 and CDR2 from the germline V gene are MGHRA and YSYEKL. V lost 0 bases to trimming and J lost 2 bases, with 14 bases between them. The CDR3 loop reads CASSQDRVGLTYEQYF. For the CDR3, the DNA is TGCGCCAGCAGCCAAGATCGGGTGGGACTCACCTACGAGCAGTACTTC.

The chain joins TRBV11-2 to TRBJ2-7; TRBD2 agrees at 7 bases. The CDR3 length is 15 residues. V shed 6 bases, J shed 6 bases, and the junction held 14 bases outside the gene matches. From germline, CDR1 is SGHAT and CDR2 FQNNGV. CDR3 loop: CASRGIGRESGEQYF. In DNA form, the CDR3 reads TGTGCCAGCAGGGGGATCGGGCGGGAGAGCGGCGAGCAGTACTTC.

This sequence joins TRBV4-1 and TRBJ2-5, with D tentatively TRBD1 (6 bases). Germline-derived CDR1 and CDR2 are MGHRA and YSYEKL. CDR3 length: 15 amino acids. V was trimmed by 3 bases and J by 4 bases, leaving 15 bases between them. The CDR3 loop reads CASSHRGQTAETQYF. CDR3 nucleotides: TGCGCCAGCAGCCACCGAGGACAGACTGCAGAGACCCAGTACTTC.

J is TRBJ1-5 and V is TRBV7-2; TRBD1 might be the D (6 bases). CDR1 and CDR2 from the germline V gene are SGHTA and FQGNSA. V dropped 2 bases and J dropped 6 bases, with 11 bases sitting between them. The CDR3 sequence is 14 residues long. The CDR3 here is CASSLLQGSQPQHF. The CDR3 DNA reads as TGTGCCAGCAGCTTATTACAGGGAAGTCAGCCCCAGCATTTT.

This chain links TRBV6-1 with TRBJ2-5, with 7 positions matching TRBD2. With V trimmed by 2 bases and J by 4 bases, 13 bases remained unmatched. The CDR3 length is 17 residues. Germline V lookup: CDR1 MNHNS, CDR2 SASEGT. CDR3 DNA sequence: TGTGCCAGCAGTGAAAGAATAAAGCGGGGTGTTGGAGAGACCCAGTACTTC. Translation: CASSERIKRGVGETQYF.

The V and J genes are TRBV7-9 and TRBJ1-2; D is perhaps TRBD1 (5 bases). The V end lost 1 base, the J end lost 8 bases, and 14 bases lay between the germline ends. Germline V gene sequence: CDR1 SEHNR, CDR2 FQNEAQ (reference sequence). There are 14 residues in the CDR3. In DNA, the CDR3 is TGTGCCAGCAGCTTAGGGGGGAGGGGCCGAGGCTACACCTTC. This sequence encodes CASSLGGRGRGYTF.

This clone appeared a few times. The chain uses TRBV2 and TRBJ2-1; tentatively, D is TRBD2 (6 bases). The CDR3 is 15 amino acids. Trimming cost V 2 bases and J 8 bases, with 16 bases left between them. Germline assignment: CDR1 SNHLY and CDR2 FYNNEI. CDR3 sequence: CASSEMAGPIDEQFF. The CDR3 region has the DNA TGTGCCAGCAGTGAAATGGCGGGGCCCATCGATGAGCAGTTCTTC.

The genes are TRBV11-1 and TRBJ1-1; D remains unclear. Germline V gives CDR1 SGHAT, CDR2 FQDESV (reference sequence). Between the trimmed V and J ends, which lost 5 bases and 7 bases, there was a span of 17 bases. The CDR3 length is 14 residues. CDR3 loop: CASSRGRHGGEAFF. The CDR3 coding sequence is TGTGCCAGCAGCCGCGGCCGTCATGGCGGTGAAGCTTTCTTT.

This clone was seen a handful of times. The V gene is TRBV13, the J gene TRBJ2-3, with D perhaps TRBD2 (5 bases). The CDR3 is 14 residues long. Trimming stripped 2 bases from V and 2 bases from J, with 8 bases between. Germline CDR1 PRHDT, CDR2 FYEKMQ (reference sequence). CDR3 amino acids: CASSLKGVTDTQYF. CDR3 DNA: TGTGCCAGCAGCTTAAAGGGAGTCACAGATACGCAGTATTTT.

This clone was observed once. The chain couples TRBV19 to TRBJ1-4; 10 nucleotides line up with TRBD1. The CDR3 has 15 amino acids. After removal of 9 bases from V and 6 bases from J, the junction contained 10 bases not matched to a gene. CDR1 is LNHDA and CDR2 is SQIVND in the germline V gene (reference sequence). The CDR3 loop is CASRAPGTGDEKLFF. The CDR3 DNA reads TGTGCCAGCCGTGCCCCCGGGACAGGGGATGAAAAACTGTTTTTT.

This chain links TRBV5-1 with TRBJ1-1; 7 bases are shared with TRBD1. The CDR3 consists of 16 residues. Germline-derived CDR1 and CDR2 are SGHRS and YFSETQ. With 3 bases clipped from V and 0 bases from J, the junction kept 8 bases outside the gene matches. In DNA, the CDR3 is TGCGCCAGCAGCTCCGGGACAGTCAATATGAACACTGAAGCTTTCTTT. Amino acids: CASSSGTVNMNTEAFF.

This sequence joins TRBV7-9 and TRBJ1-2, with a possible D match to TRBD1 (6 bases). CDR3 length equals 15 residues. Germline V gene lookup returns CDR1 SEHNR and CDR2 FQNEAQ (reference sequence). Deletions cut 4 bases from V and 2 bases from J, with 14 bases between. The CDR3 nucleotides read TGTGCCAGCAGCTCGATCAGGGGTCTGAACTATGGCTACACCTTC. This translates into CASSSIRGLNYGYTF.

The rearrangement links TRBV5-1 to TRBJ2-7, with 8 bases fitting TRBD1. CDR1 is SGHRS, CDR2 YFSETQ, per germline. The CDR3 runs 13 residues. V gave up 4 bases and J gave up 2 bases; unmatched junction bases: 2. As DNA, the CDR3 is TGCGCCAGCAGCCGACAGGGGACCTACGAGCAGTACTTC. This translates into CASSRQGTYEQYF.

The rearrangement joins TRBV16 to TRBJ1-1; no firm D call. Deletions cut 0 bases from V and 4 bases from J, with 9 bases between. From germline, CDR1 is KGHSY and CDR2 FQNENV. CDR3 size: 14 residues. The CDR3 region is CASSQSPAVTEAFF. CDR3 in DNA: TGTGCCAGCAGCCAATCTCCGGCGGTCACTGAAGCTTTCTTT.

The chain carries TRBV2 and TRBJ1-2; D remains ambiguous. Germline values: CDR1 SNHLY, CDR2 FYNNEI. Trimming stripped 3 bases from V and 2 bases from J, with 10 bases between. This CDR3 region has 14 residues. This chain's CDR3 is CASSESRPNYGYTF. The CDR3 DNA follows: TGTGCCAGCAGTGAGTCTCGTCCCAACTATGGCTACACCTTC.

This clone was picked up a small number of times. The chain couples TRBV6-6 to TRBJ1-6; D possibly corresponds to TRBD1 (5 bases). Germline assignment: CDR1 MNHNY and CDR2 SVGAGI (reference sequence). This CDR3 is built from 15 residues. Trimming cost V 7 bases and J 7 bases, with 17 bases left between them. The DNA of the CDR3 is TGTGCCAGCACCGGCGGGGGGTATAAAAATTCACCCCTCCACTTT. It is translated as CASTGGGYKNSPLHF.

The rearrangement joins TRBV28 to TRBJ1-5; perhaps TRBD1 as D (6 bases). The V gene lost 5 bases and the J gene lost 2 bases, with 16 bases spanning the gap. Germline lookup yields CDR1 MDHEN and CDR2 SYDVKM. This CDR3 is built from 16 residues. CDR3 DNA sequence: TGTGCCAGCAGTGTCCTTGACAGGAGTCGCAATCAGCCCCAGCATTTT. It translates to CASSVLDRSRNQPQHF.

This chain connects TRBV4-2 to TRBJ2-4, with 7 nucleotides matching TRBD2. V was clipped by 1 base and J by 1 base; unmatched bases: 4. Germline V gene sequence: CDR1 LGHNA, CDR2 YNFKEQ. The CDR3 covers 16 residues. In nucleotides, the CDR3 is TGTGCCAGCAGCCAAGTAAGCGGGGACGCCAAAAACATTCAGTACTTC. The encoded protein is CASSQVSGDAKNIQYF.

The chain recombines TRBV30 with TRBJ2-4; the D is unclear. Germline CDR1 and CDR2: GTSNPN and SVGIG (reference sequence). V lost 0 bases and J lost 0, with 9 bases in between. This CDR3 region has 15 residues. CDR3 coding DNA: TGTGCCTGGAGTGTGTCTTCTCTAGCCAAAAACATTCAGTACTTC. The encoded protein is CAWSVSSLAKNIQYF.

This clone appeared a single time. This chain uses TRBV7-8 with TRBJ2-5; 8 nucleotides match TRBD2. Trimming removed 5 bases from V and 3 bases from J; junction bases left unmatched: 5. CDR1 and CDR2 from the germline V gene are SGHVS and FQNEAQ. The CDR3 spans 14 residues. CDR3 sequence (DNA): TGTGCCAGCAGCAACGGGGGGGAGAAAGAGACCCAGTACTTC. Translation: CASSNGGEKETQYF.

This chain links TRBV4-1 with TRBJ1-3, with D maybe TRBD1 (5 bases). The CDR3 is made up of 19 amino acids. The germline V gene has CDR1 MGHRA and CDR2 YSYEKL. With 0 bases removed from V and 0 bases from J, the gap between germline ends came to 18 bases. CDR3 protein: CASSQDRSGGSASGNTIYF. CDR3 coding DNA: TGCGCCAGCAGCCAAGATCGCTCCGGGGGGTCCGCCTCTGGAAACACCATATATTTT.

The chain uses TRBV19 and TRBJ2-1; 7 bases fit TRBD1. There are 14 residues in the CDR3. With V trimmed by 5 bases and J by 4 bases, 5 bases remained unmatched. Germline values: CDR1 LNHDA, CDR2 SQIVND (reference sequence). CDR3 amino acids: CASSPGTEYNEQFF. The CDR3 bases are TGTGCCAGTAGTCCAGGGACAGAATACAATGAGCAGTTCTTC.

The gene calls are TRBV7-8 and TRBJ1-5; possibly TRBD1 for D (5 bases). The CDR3 loop spans 13 amino acids. Per germline, CDR1 SGHVS and CDR2 FQNEAQ. Between the trimmed V and J ends, which lost 9 bases and 5 bases, there was a span of 14 bases. In nucleotides, the CDR3 is TGTGCCAGTCAGAGGGCGGGGGATCAGCCCCAGCATTTT. Amino acids: CASQRAGDQPQHF.

As to this clone: This specimen includes other DNA sequences encoding the same CDR3. The CDR3 region is CASSQSGSSYNEQFF. The CDR3 coding sequence is TGCGCCAGCAGCCAATCGGGGAGCTCCTACAATGAGCAGTTCTTC. The chain uses TRBV4-1 and TRBJ2-1, with a tentative D call TRBD2 (5 bases). This CDR3 spans 15 amino acids. Germline values: CDR1 MGHRA, CDR2 YSYEKL. V was cut by 2 bases and J by 0 bases, with 8 bases left in between.

This clone appeared a few times. This chain connects TRBV11-3 to TRBJ2-7, with a possible D match to TRBD2 (5 bases). CDR1 and CDR2 (germline): SGHNT, YENEEA. Trimming removed 3 bases at V and 0 bases at J, with 12 bases between. This CDR3 is built from 15 residues. For the CDR3, the DNA is TGTGCCAGCAGCTTCCGACTGGGGAGCTCCTACGAGCAGTACTTC. This gives the protein CASSFRLGSSYEQYF. Based on the CDR3 plus reference TRBV11-3 and TRBJ2-7, the full variable domain is EAGVVQSPRYKIIEKKQPVAFWCNPISGHNTLYWYLQNLGQGPELLIRYENEEAVDDSQLPKDRFSAERLKGVDSTLKIQPAELGDSAVYLCASSFRLGSSYEQYFGPGTRLTVT.